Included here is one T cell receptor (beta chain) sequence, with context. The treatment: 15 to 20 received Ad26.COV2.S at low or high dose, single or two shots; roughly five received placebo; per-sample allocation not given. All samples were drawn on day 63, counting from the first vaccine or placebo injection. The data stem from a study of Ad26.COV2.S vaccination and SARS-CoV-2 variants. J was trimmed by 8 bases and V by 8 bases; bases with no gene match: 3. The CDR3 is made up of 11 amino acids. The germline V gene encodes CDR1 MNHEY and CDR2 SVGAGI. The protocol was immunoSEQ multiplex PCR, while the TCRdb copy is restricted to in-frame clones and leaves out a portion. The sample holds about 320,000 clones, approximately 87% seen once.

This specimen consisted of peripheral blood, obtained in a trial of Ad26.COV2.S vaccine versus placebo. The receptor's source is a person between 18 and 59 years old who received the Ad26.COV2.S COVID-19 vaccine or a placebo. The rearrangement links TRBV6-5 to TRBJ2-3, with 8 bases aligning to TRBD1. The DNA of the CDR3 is TGTGCCAGCGGGACAGGTAGTACGCAGTATTTT. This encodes CASGTGSTQYF.